The rows below give T cell receptor beta chains drawn from one sample of a study of beta chain features in type 1 diabetes. TCRdb's table, derived via immunoSEQ multiplex PCR, lists solely in-frame clones and lacks some. The sample lists around 290,000 clones; about 7.8% were seen once. Sample: central memory CD4+ T cells from blood. Receptors originate from a woman in her late teens or twenties in good health. The CDR3 runs from the conserved cysteine through the conserved F or W. The order of the fields is CDR3 protein, CDR3 DNA, J gene, D gene, clone size, V gene. The D gene is left open where the match is weak. Only some rows state a clone size, as once, few, many or a class for expanded clones.

CDR3: CASSLEIGGETQYF
DNA: TGTGCCAGCAGCTTAGAGATAGGGGGAGAGACCCAGTACTTC
J: TRBJ2-5
D: NA
size: few
V: TRBV11-1

CDR3: CASSRQGDPYGYTF
DNA: TGCGCCAGCAGCCGCCAAGGGGATCCCTATGGCTACACCTTC
J: TRBJ1-2
D: NA
size: NA
V: TRBV4-1

CDR3: CASSLGMGQNTDTQYF
DNA: TGCGCCAGCAGCTTGGGGATGGGACAGAACACAGATACGCAGTATTTT
J: TRBJ2-3
D: TRBD1
size: few
V: TRBV5-1

CDR3: CASSDRDKNTEAFF
DNA: TGTGCCAGCAGCGATCGAGACAAGAACACTGAAGCTTTCTTT
J: TRBJ1-1
D: NA
size: NA
V: TRBV7-2

CDR3: CASSLMGGTSGYNEQFF
DNA: TGTGCCAGCAGCTTAATGGGAGGGACTAGCGGTTACAATGAGCAGTTCTTC
J: TRBJ2-1
D: TRBD2
size: NA
V: TRBV11-3

CDR3: CASSEPGSTDTQYF
DNA: TGCGCCAGCAGCGAGCCGGGCAGCACAGATACGCAGTATTTT
J: TRBJ2-3
D: NA
size: NA
V: TRBV5-1

CDR3: CASGLSRQGRQETQYF
DNA: TGTGCTAGTGGTTTGTCCCGACAGGGAAGGCAAGAGACCCAGTACTTC
J: TRBJ2-5
D: TRBD1
size: few
V: TRBV12-5

CDR3: CASSERTGPNEKLFF
DNA: TGTGCCAGCAGCGAGCGGACAGGCCCTAATGAAAAACTGTTTTTT
J: TRBJ1-4
D: TRBD1
size: NA
V: TRBV5-4

CDR3: CASSLIGLSSYNEQFF
DNA: TGCGCCAGCAGCTTGATCGGCTTGAGCTCCTACAATGAGCAGTTCTTC
J: TRBJ2-1
D: NA
size: few
V: TRBV5-1

CDR3: CASSLVGEYESEKLFF
DNA: TGTGCCAGCAGCTTAGTGGGGGAATACGAGAGTGAAAAACTGTTTTTT
J: TRBJ1-4
D: NA
size: few
V: TRBV7-9

CDR3: CASSLQGNTEAFF
DNA: TGTGCCAGCAGCTTACAGGGGAACACTGAAGCTTTCTTT
J: TRBJ1-1
D: NA
size: few
V: TRBV7-8

CDR3: CASSLGWGTTGELFF
DNA: TGTGCCAGCAGCTTAGGTTGGGGGACCACCGGGGAGCTGTTTTTT
J: TRBJ2-2
D: NA
size: NA
V: TRBV7-3

CDR3: CASSRGTEAFF
DNA: TGTGCCAGCTCTAGGGGGACTGAAGCTTTCTTT
J: TRBJ1-1
D: NA
size: NA
V: TRBV27

CDR3: CASSLWPGQGAEAFF
DNA: TGTGCCAGCAGCTTGTGGCCGGGACAGGGCGCTGAAGCTTTCTTT
J: TRBJ1-1
D: TRBD1
size: NA
V: TRBV7-8

CDR3: CASSSDRSDRDTQYF
DNA: TGTGCCAGCAGCTCTGACAGGTCGGACAGGGATACGCAGTATTTT
J: TRBJ2-3
D: TRBD1
size: NA
V: TRBV7-3

CDR3: CASSSWTASAVEQYF
DNA: TGTGCCAGCAGCTCTTGGACCGCTAGTGCTGTCGAGCAGTACTTC
J: TRBJ2-7
D: NA
size: NA
V: TRBV7-2

CDR3: CASSVEAQGSGYTF
DNA: TGTGCCAGCAGCGTAGAGGCTCAGGGATCTGGCTACACCTTC
J: TRBJ1-2
D: NA
size: few
V: TRBV9

CDR3: CSVRQGHNSPLHF
DNA: TGCAGCGTTAGACAGGGGCATAATTCACCCCTCCACTTT
J: TRBJ1-6
D: TRBD1
size: few
V: TRBV29-1

CDR3: CASSADYSTDTQYF
DNA: TGTGCCAGCAGTGCGGACTACAGCACAGATACGCAGTATTTT
J: TRBJ2-3
D: NA
size: many
V: TRBV2

CDR3: CASSPQRTGLNTEAFF
DNA: TGTGCCAGCTCACCACAGCGGACAGGGTTGAACACTGAAGCTTTCTTT
J: TRBJ1-1
D: TRBD1
size: NA
V: TRBV18

CDR3: CASSLDPGTSGRRADEQYF
DNA: TGTGCCAGCAGCTTAGACCCCGGGACTAGCGGGAGAAGGGCAGACGAGCAGTACTTC
J: TRBJ2-7
D: TRBD2
size: NA
V: TRBV11-2

CDR3: CASSIPGTRPGELFF
DNA: TGTGCCAGCAGCATCCCGGGAACAAGGCCCGGGGAGCTGTTTTTT
J: TRBJ2-2
D: NA
size: few
V: TRBV7-3

CDR3: CASTGRVNSPLHF
DNA: TGTGCCAGCACTGGCAGGGTTAATTCACCCCTCCACTTT
J: TRBJ1-6
D: NA
size: NA
V: TRBV6-5

CDR3: CASSEGGGGDNEQFF
DNA: TGTGCCAGCAGTGAAGGGGGGGGAGGTGACAATGAGCAGTTCTTC
J: TRBJ2-1
D: NA
size: few
V: TRBV5-4

CDR3: CASSLRGELFF
DNA: TGTGCCAGCAGTTTGCGCGGGGAGCTGTTTTTT
J: TRBJ2-2
D: NA
size: many
V: TRBV28

CDR3: CASSPDGGLAGADTQYF
DNA: TGTGCCAGCAGCCCCGACGGGGGACTAGCGGGAGCGGATACGCAGTATTTT
J: TRBJ2-3
D: TRBD2
size: few
V: TRBV4-2

CDR3: CASGPVSAERNTEAFF
DNA: TGTGCTAGTGGCCCAGTCTCAGCTGAGAGGAACACTGAAGCTTTCTTT
J: TRBJ1-1
D: NA
size: few
V: TRBV12-5

CDR3: CASSDGHRGQRLARAKNIQYF
DNA: TGTGCCAGCAGTGACGGCCACCGGGGGCAAAGATTAGCCAGGGCCAAAAACATTCAGTACTTC
J: TRBJ2-4
D: NA
size: few
V: TRBV6-4

CDR3: CSVSGAISPGELFF
DNA: TGCAGCGTTAGTGGGGCAATTAGTCCCGGGGAGCTGTTTTTT
J: TRBJ2-2
D: NA
size: few
V: TRBV29-1

CDR3: CASSLEGDLPYGYTF
DNA: TGCGCCAGCAGCTTGGAGGGAGATCTCCCCTATGGCTACACCTTC
J: TRBJ1-2
D: NA
size: NA
V: TRBV5-1

CDR3: CASSQVDQGPYGYTF
DNA: TGTGCCAGCAGCCAAGTGGATCAGGGGCCCTATGGCTACACCTTC
J: TRBJ1-2
D: NA
size: NA
V: TRBV4-2

CDR3: CASSSGLAHTQETQYF
DNA: TGTGCCAGCAGCTCAGGACTAGCACATACTCAAGAGACCCAGTACTTC
J: TRBJ2-5
D: TRBD2
size: NA
V: TRBV7-2

CDR3: CASQRRGGDQETQYF
DNA: TGTGCCAGCCAAAGGCGGGGGGGCGACCAAGAGACCCAGTACTTC
J: TRBJ2-5
D: TRBD2
size: NA
V: TRBV2

CDR3: CASSLVERGYGYTF
DNA: TGTGCCAGCAGCTTAGTGGAAAGGGGCTATGGCTACACCTTC
J: TRBJ1-2
D: NA
size: few
V: TRBV7-8

CDR3: CAWSQRDGLNQPQHF
DNA: TGTGCCTGGAGTCAAAGGGACGGATTAAATCAGCCCCAGCATTTT
J: TRBJ1-5
D: NA
size: NA
V: TRBV30

CDR3: CASSQEQDFLNTIYF
DNA: TGTGCCAGCAGCCAAGAACAGGATTTCTTGAACACCATATATTTT
J: TRBJ1-3
D: NA
size: NA
V: TRBV9

CDR3: CASSSGMGANTGELFF
DNA: TGCGCCAGCAGCTCTGGGATGGGAGCGAACACCGGGGAGCTGTTTTTT
J: TRBJ2-2
D: NA
size: few
V: TRBV5-1